The present entry profiles one TCR beta chain with its context. Its antigen is still unknown. Base qualities are not at hand, and no much larger clone is one base apart. The donors were healthy, HIV-negative adults who had no recently reported acute infections or vaccinations. Every donor was a Caucasian adult residing in Nashville, Tennessee, USA. The CD8 memory samples were a combination of magnetically selected CD45RO+ cells and CCR7-negative CD45RA+ effector memory (TemRA) cells. Blood was obtained by leukapheresis, after which PBMCs were separated by Ficoll-Histopaque density gradient centrifugation and cryopreserved in liquid nitrogen vapor phase. Analytical flow cytometry was used to check the purity and quantity of every magnetically sorted T cell population. Each sorted fraction had its genomic DNA isolated and then quantified by UV absorbance on a Nanodrop 2000c. V is pruned by 5 bases and J by 6 bases, leaving 7 bases of the junction without a gene match. CDR1 and CDR2 (MNHEY, SMNVEV) derive from the germline V gene (reference sequence). The CDR3 holds 14 amino acids from the cysteine to the phenylalanine. CDR3 DNA is the only sequence kept; it has 42 bases, read in frame from the first base.

The data originate from a study of shared clonotypes between healthy human individuals (dated by TCRdb to the early 2020s). Study-level background: The cohort comprised two women and a few men aged 18 to 49 years. To estimate repertoire size and how much clonotype sharing occurs between individuals, the study deeply sequenced the blood TCR repertoires of about five healthy adults. Between about 0.8 and 9.5 billion PBMCs per donor were obtained by leukapheresis. To increase sequencing depth and limit assay-specific biases, TCR repertoire library preparation and sequencing were carried out by different laboratories using diverse techniques. For each donor, CD4 naive and CD4 memory were each run on three plates, CD8 naive on two plates, and CD8 memory on one plate.

Using the deep immunoSEQ assay, multiplex PCR amplified TCR CDR3 regions from genomic DNA. Genomic DNA extracted from each cell subset was distributed evenly over all wells of several immunoSEQ 96-well plates, and each plate served as one replicate. For sorted subsets, 200 to 250 ng genomic DNA, equal to 30,000 to 35,000 T cell genomes, was loaded into each replicate PCR. The purified libraries were quantified using a Qubit 3.0 fluorometer, sized with a Bioanalyzer 2100, and then quantified again using the KAPA Library Quantification kit. Every immunoSEQ 96-well plate was sequenced on a separate single-read 150-cycle Illumina NextSeq 550 flow cell. The original pipeline was this. Because the immunoSEQ output held only junctional sequences and lacked quality scores, the filtering could not match the filtering applied to full-length reads. Sequences were annotated with PyIR, a Python wrapper for IgBLAST v1.9, and V/J genes and CDR3 were assigned using IMGT germline references. Any read was removed if the V/J assignment was weak (E-value above 1e-6), the CDR3 was missing, or the read contained stop codons, out-of-frame junctions, or ambiguous translated residues. V3J clonotypes were defined as sequences sharing an identical inferred V gene, J gene, and CDR3 amino acid sequence. Percentage overlap between repertoires was computed as shared unique clonotypes divided by the size of the smaller repertoire. Richness of each repertoire was evaluated using RTK rarefaction, the Chao1 estimator, and Recon v2.1 estimates of unobserved clonotypes. For all TCRbeta clonotypes obtained by the gDNA method from a few donors, generation probabilities were computed with OLGA. In TCRdb, the immuneACCESS table is reduced to in-frame sequences with V and J assigned. These tables do not hold every clone; where another copy was compared, an unresolved V gene accounts for under half, and the others remain unexplained. The V and J calls and clone size are taken from that table; D and trimming were inferred from the DNA. The sample records approximately 710,000 clones, around 90% of which are singletons. 34% of the sample goes to the ten largest clones.

General conclusions and limits of the study: Across a few donors, around 5.4% of naive CD4, roughly 3.4% of naive CD8, under 2.5% of memory CD4, and about 0.44% of memory CD8 clonotypes were shared. Sampling was restricted to blood, and TCR repertoires in tissues likely differ from the TCR repertoires found in blood. Larger estimated clonotype richness was generally found for naive subsets than for memory subsets. Based on pairwise subsampling, the degree of clonotype sharing among donors was expected to be affected by sequencing depth. The genetic and exposure-history diversity represented was limited by the small number of donors. Incomplete sequencing was indicated by rarefaction of sorted-subset datasets, despite the large sequencing depth. Compared with non-shared clonotypes, the clonotypes found in all four sorted-subset donors had higher generation probabilities.

Recombination connected TRBV27 to TRBJ1-1; 9 bases in the junction line up with TRBD1. Material: memory CD8+ T cells from PBMCs. Sample cell subset or site, as interpreted from the label and publication: CD45RO+ cells pooled with CCR7-negative TemRA cells. The sequence derives from a man aged 18-30 years in good health. Some clones in this sample may be carry-over from other donors' samples. The base sequence is TGTGCCAGCAGTATACTACAGGGGGCCTCTGAAGCTTTCTTT. Its protein product is CASSILQGASEAFF.